This passage covers 17 T cell receptor beta chains from one sample sequenced in a study of shared clonotypes between healthy human individuals. The table came from immunoSEQ multiplex PCR; TCRdb's copy has only in-frame clones and leaves some out. The sample holds about 2.3 million clones, about 92% seen once. Sample: naive CD4+ T cells from PBMCs. Indicated subset: CD45RA+ positively selected. The receptors here all came from a man younger than 30 in good health. Some clones in this sample may be carry-over from other donors' samples.

This chain links TRBV7-9 with TRBJ2-1; 15 bases align to TRBD2. CDR3 length equals 19 residues. Trimming removed 5 bases from V and 3 bases from J; junction bases left unmatched: 11. CDR1 is SEHNR, CDR2 FQNEAQ, per germline (reference sequence). This CDR3 reads CASSPGTSGRSGVYNEQFF. Written as DNA, the CDR3 is TGTGCCAGCAGCCCCGGGACTAGCGGGAGGTCGGGGGTCTACAATGAGCAGTTCTTC.

The genes are TRBV7-8 and TRBJ2-7, with D perhaps matching TRBD2 (5 bases). CDR1 is SGHVS and CDR2 is FQNEAQ in the germline V gene. The CDR3 consists of 15 residues. The V and J ends lost 5 bases and 5 bases respectively, with 19 bases between them. CDR3 DNA: TGTGCCAGCAGCCAATTCGGTAAGGACTCAAACGAGCAGTACTTC. It is translated as CASSQFGKDSNEQYF. The complete variable domain, with remaining parts taken from reference TRBV7-8 and TRBJ2-7, reads GAGVSQSPRYKVAKRGQDVALRCDPISGHVSLFWYQQALGQGPEFLTYFQNEAQLDKSGLPSDRFFAERPEGSVSTLKIQRTQQEDSAVYLCASSQFGKDSNEQYFGPGTRLTVT.

J is TRBJ2-7 and V is TRBV29-1; unclear D gene. Trimming removed 6 bases at V and 3 bases at J, with 15 bases between. The CDR3 runs to 13 residues. Germline loops: CDR1 SQVTM, CDR2 ANQGSEA. The CDR3 bases are TGCAGCGTCGACGGATTTGGAGACTACGAGCAGTACTTC. It yields the protein CSVDGFGDYEQYF.

The chain is built from TRBV5-4 and TRBJ1-1; the D gene is possibly TRBD1 (6 bases). The germline CDR1 and CDR2 sequences are SGHNT and YYREEE (reference sequence). V dropped 0 bases and J dropped 6 bases, with 18 bases sitting between them. This CDR3 spans 16 amino acids. CDR3 region: CASSLAMGAPVSEAFF. Here the CDR3 DNA reads TGTGCCAGCAGCTTGGCCATGGGGGCCCCCGTATCTGAAGCTTTCTTT. Based on the CDR3 plus reference TRBV5-4 and TRBJ1-1, the full variable domain is ETGVTQSPTHLIKTRGQQVTLRCSSQSGHNTVSWYQQALGQGPQFIFQYYREEENGRGNFPPRFSGLQFPNYSSELNVNALELDDSALYLCASSLAMGAPVSEAFFGQGTRLTVV.

With respect to this clone: The same CDR3 also results from other DNA sequences found in this sample. This chain joins TRBV11-3 and TRBJ1-1; the match to TRBD1 covers 7 bases. The germline CDR1 and CDR2 sequences are SGHNT and YENEEA. V was clipped by 4 bases and J by 1 base; unmatched bases: 0. The CDR3 is made up of 13 amino acids. The DNA for the CDR3 is TGTGCCAGCAGCTACAGGGGGAACACTGAAGCTTTCTTT. Protein sequence: CASSYRGNTEAFF.

The chain recombines TRBV14 with TRBJ2-3; 7 bases are a match to TRBD1. V gave up 4 bases and J gave up 3 bases; unmatched junction bases: 22. From germline, CDR1 is SGHDN and CDR2 FVKESK. The CDR3 runs to 20 residues. In DNA form, the CDR3 reads TGTGCCAGCAGCCCCACGACAGGGAGCGAGGGAAGCAGAGGGACAGATACGCAGTATTTT. Its protein product is CASSPTTGSEGSRGTDTQYF.

CDR3 sequence reads: CASKTANEKLFF. As DNA, the CDR3 is TGTGCCAGCAAGACGGCTAATGAAAAACTGTTTTTT. V is TRBV2 and J is TRBJ1-4; the D is unclear. Per the germline V gene, CDR1 is SNHLY and CDR2 is FYNNEI. The V end was cut by 7 bases, the J end by 3 bases, with 6 bases between. The length of the CDR3 is 12 residues. Full variable domain (outside the CDR3, taken from reference TRBV2 and TRBJ1-4): EPEVTQTPSHQVTQMGQEVILRCVPISNHLYFYWYRQILGQKVEFLVSFYNNEISEKSEIFDDQFSVERPDGSNFTLKIRSTKLEDSAMYFCASKTANEKLFFGSGTQLSVL.

The chain has TRBV12-5 and TRBJ1-1, with 9 positions matching TRBD1. Germline CDR1 LGHNT, CDR2 FRNRAP. The CDR3 spans 19 residues. V lost 0 bases and J lost 0; bases outside the gene matches: 11. CDR3 nucleotides: TGTGCTAGTGGTTTGGTTGGTCGAGAGGGGGACAGGGTGAACACTGAAGCTTTCTTT. This translates into CASGLVGREGDRVNTEAFF.

V gene TRBV7-8 combines with J gene TRBJ2-7; D is perhaps TRBD2 (5 bases). Germline-derived CDR1 and CDR2 are SGHVS and FQNEAQ. The CDR3 consists of 15 residues. V was cut by 5 bases and J by 2 bases, with 16 bases left in between. The CDR3 coding sequence is TGTGCCAGCAGCAACCCCGGACTCACACCCTACGAGCAGTACTTC. Amino acids: CASSNPGLTPYEQYF.

V is TRBV5-8 and J is TRBJ2-7; D might be TRBD2 (6 bases). The germline V gene has CDR1 SGHTS and CDR2 YDEGEE. V gave up 0 bases and J gave up 3 bases, with 19 bases separating them. The CDR3 is 17 amino acids. In DNA, the CDR3 is TGTGCCAGCAGCTTGGCCCGGGGCGGGGCACCCCTCTACGAGCAGTACTTC. The encoded protein is CASSLARGGAPLYEQYF. The whole variable domain, filled in from reference TRBV5-8 and TRBJ2-7, reads EAGVTQSPTHLIKTRGQQATLRCSPISGHTSVYWYQQALGLGLQFLLWYDEGEERNRGNFPPRFSGRQFPNYSSELNVNALELEDSALYLCASSLARGGAPLYEQYFGPGTRLTVT.

The rearrangement links TRBV6-6 to TRBJ2-6, with D possibly being TRBD2 (6 bases). Germline-derived CDR1 and CDR2 are MNHNY and SVGAGI (reference sequence). The CDR3 is made up of 16 amino acids. V was trimmed by 5 bases and J by 0 bases, leaving 11 bases between them. CDR3 bases: TGTGCCAGCAGTCTCGGGGGAAACTCTGGGGCCAACGTCCTGACTTTC. Protein sequence: CASSLGGNSGANVLTF.

Here the CDR3 reads CASPFNHEQFF. In nucleotides, the CDR3 is TGTGCCAGTCCCTTCAACCATGAGCAGTTCTTC. V usage is TRBV11-3 and J usage is TRBJ2-1; D is ambiguous. Trimming removed 9 bases from V and 8 bases from J, with 11 bases in between. The CDR3 is 11 amino acids. Germline CDR1 SGHNT, CDR2 YENEEA.

Turning to this clone: Because the CDR3 is missing its conserved closing phenylalanine or tryptophan, this is likely a read error. No DNA is shown, since the ends of the CDR3 on it are uncertain; the CDR3 is the one TCRdb lists. The CDR3 reads CASTPNPGTGGLG. The V and J genes are TRBV6-6 and TRBJ1-1; the D call TRBD1 from the table was never checked on the DNA. Germline V lookup: CDR1 MNHNY, CDR2 SVGAGI (reference sequence). The CDR3 totals 13 residues, both ends included.

The chain combines TRBV11-1 with TRBJ1-1; D is ambiguous. Trimming cost V 5 bases and J 2 bases, with 18 bases left between them. There are 16 residues in the CDR3. Per germline, CDR1 SGHAT and CDR2 FQDESV (reference sequence). CDR3 sequence (DNA): TGTGCCAGCAGCCCGGACCGCTACATATTAAACACTGAAGCTTTCTTT. It codes for CASSPDRYILNTEAFF.

The chain employs TRBV27 and TRBJ2-6; D is uncertain. CDR1 is MNHEY and CDR2 is SMNVEV in the germline V gene (reference sequence). This CDR3 has 16 amino acids. V lost 5 bases and J 0 bases, leaving 11 bases between the germline ends. CDR3 in amino acids: CASSPTSVSGANVLTF. As DNA, the CDR3 is TGTGCCAGCAGTCCCACGTCTGTCTCTGGGGCCAACGTCCTGACTTTC.

This clone was seen just once. V gene TRBV4-1 combines with J gene TRBJ2-4; D gene unclear. The V end lost 1 base, the J end lost 8 bases, and 12 bases lay between the germline ends. CDR3 length equals 14 residues. CDR1 MGHRA and CDR2 YSYEKL come from the germline V gene. CDR3 loop: CASSQGPGPDIQYF. In DNA, the CDR3 is TGCGCCAGCAGCCAAGGCCCCGGGCCGGACATTCAGTACTTC.

A remark on this clone: Other nucleotide sequences in the sample specify the same CDR3. The V gene is TRBV28, the J gene TRBJ2-7; 9 positions agree with TRBD2. In germline, CDR1 is MDHEN, CDR2 SYDVKM. The CDR3 extends over 13 amino acids. J was trimmed by 2 bases and V by 9 bases; bases with no gene match: 5. The CDR3 sequence is CASRLAGTYEQYF. CDR3 nucleotide sequence: TGTGCCAGTCGTCTAGCGGGAACCTACGAGCAGTACTTC.